The rows below give T cell receptor beta chains drawn from one sample of a study of blood T cells in healthy people across ages. Using its own MiXCR run on the 5' RACE reads, TCRdb lists one record per CDR3 protein. The sample records some 900,000 distinct CDR3 sequences, roughly 52% being singletons. Source material: blood. These receptors originate from a young man in good health. The CDR3 runs from the conserved cysteine through the conserved F or W. The order of the fields is J gene, D gene, V gene, clone size, CDR3 protein, CDR3 DNA. D genes are given only for firm matches. A clone size is listed for some rows: how often the clone was seen (once, few, many), or a class if it is expanded.

J gene: TRBJ2-3
D gene: TRBD2
V gene: TRBV5-1
clone size: .
CDR3 protein: CASSLYLAAPDTQYF
CDR3 DNA: TGCGCCAGCAGCTTGTACCTAGCGGCCCCAGATACGCAGTATTTT

J gene: TRBJ2-3
D gene: .
V gene: TRBV7-2
clone size: .
CDR3 protein: CASSATRTDTQYF
CDR3 DNA: TGTGCCAGCAGCGCAACCCGGACAGATACGCAGTATTTT

J gene: TRBJ1-2
D gene: .
V gene: TRBV29-1
clone size: .
CDR3 protein: CSVLATGIGRHYGYTF
CDR3 DNA: TGCAGCGTGTTAGCCACAGGGATTGGAAGGCACTATGGCTACACCTTC

J gene: TRBJ1-1
D gene: .
V gene: TRBV4-1
clone size: .
CDR3 protein: CASKGGHENTEAFF
CDR3 DNA: TGCGCCAGCAAGGGGGGGCACGAGAACACTGAAGCTTTCTTT

J gene: TRBJ2-1
D gene: TRBD2
V gene: TRBV6-5
clone size: few
CDR3 protein: CASSFDLAGGSSYNEQFF
CDR3 DNA: TGTGCCAGCAGTTTTGACTTAGCGGGGGGAAGCTCCTACAATGAGCAGTTCTTC

J gene: TRBJ1-2
D gene: TRBD1
V gene: TRBV14
clone size: .
CDR3 protein: CASSQRIQGAYGYTF
CDR3 DNA: TGTGCCAGCAGCCAAAGGATTCAGGGGGCCTATGGCTACACCTTC

J gene: TRBJ2-5
D gene: .
V gene: TRBV18
clone size: .
CDR3 protein: CASSPLGLGSQETQYF
CDR3 DNA: TGTGCCAGCTCACCGCTGGGGCTGGGATCTCAAGAGACCCAGTACTTC

J gene: TRBJ1-5
D gene: TRBD1
V gene: TRBV4-3
clone size: .
CDR3 protein: CASSQDGGQGAQPQHF
CDR3 DNA: TGCGCCAGCAGCCAAGACGGAGGACAGGGGGCGCAGCCCCAGCATTTT

J gene: TRBJ2-1
D gene: TRBD2
V gene: TRBV20-1
clone size: .
CDR3 protein: CSAVSGGAKNEQFF
CDR3 DNA: TGCAGTGCTGTTAGCGGGGGGGCAAAGAATGAGCAGTTCTTC

J gene: TRBJ2-3
D gene: .
V gene: TRBV7-6
clone size: once
CDR3 protein: CASSLGVGDSTDTQYF
CDR3 DNA: TGTGCCAGCAGCTTAGGGGTTGGGGACTCCACAGATACGCAGTATTTT

J gene: TRBJ2-7
D gene: TRBD1
V gene: TRBV30
clone size: .
CDR3 protein: CAWEGTGHSYEQYF
CDR3 DNA: TGTGCCTGGGAAGGGACAGGTCACTCCTACGAGCAGTACTTC

J gene: TRBJ1-5
D gene: .
V gene: TRBV2
clone size: .
CDR3 protein: CASTRDSNQPQHF
CDR3 DNA: TGTGCCAGCACCAGGGACAGCAATCAGCCCCAGCATTTT

J gene: TRBJ1-2
D gene: TRBD1
V gene: TRBV10-2
clone size: .
CDR3 protein: CASSDSGQGTYGYTF
CDR3 DNA: TGCGCCAGCAGTGATTCGGGACAGGGGACCTATGGCTACACCTTC

J gene: TRBJ1-2
D gene: TRBD1
V gene: TRBV20-1
clone size: few
CDR3 protein: CSAREGTGRGYTF
CDR3 DNA: TGCAGTGCTAGAGAGGGGACAGGGCGAGGCTACACCTTC

J gene: TRBJ2-4
D gene: .
V gene: TRBV27
clone size: once
CDR3 protein: CASSLSKGSYKQYF
CDR3 DNA: TGTGCCAGCAGCTTATCGAAGGGGTCCTACAAGCAGTACTTC

J gene: TRBJ2-7
D gene: .
V gene: TRBV12-3/TRBV12-4
clone size: .
CDR3 protein: CASSLAFETYEQYF
CDR3 DNA: TGTGCCAGCAGTTTAGCGTTCGAAACCTACGAGCAGTACTTC

J gene: TRBJ2-7
D gene: .
V gene: TRBV15
clone size: .
CDR3 protein: CATSRELRPVSSYEQYF
CDR3 DNA: TGTGCCACCAGCAGAGAACTTAGACCGGTTAGCTCCTACGAGCAGTACTTC

J gene: TRBJ2-7
D gene: TRBD2
V gene: TRBV20-1
clone size: few
CDR3 protein: CRAGEGSHEQYF
CDR3 DNA: TGCAGGGCCGGGGAGGGTAGCCACGAGCAGTACTTC

J gene: TRBJ1-1
D gene: .
V gene: TRBV5-1
clone size: few
CDR3 protein: CASRKDRGRGAFF
CDR3 DNA: TGCGCCAGCAGAAAAGACAGAGGCCGAGGAGCTTTCTTT

J gene: TRBJ1-2
D gene: TRBD1
V gene: TRBV29-1
clone size: .
CDR3 protein: CSVVTGGEDYGYTF
CDR3 DNA: TGCAGCGTTGTGACAGGGGGCGAGGACTATGGCTACACCTTC

J gene: TRBJ2-7
D gene: TRBD2
V gene: TRBV20-1
clone size: .
CDR3 protein: CSARASTSRPDEQYF
CDR3 DNA: TGCAGTGCTAGAGCCTCGACTAGCCGGCCCGACGAGCAGTACTTC

J gene: TRBJ2-6
D gene: .
V gene: TRBV28
clone size: few
CDR3 protein: CASSSRALYISGANVLTF
CDR3 DNA: TGTGCCAGCAGTTCCAGGGCCCTGTACATCTCTGGGGCCAACGTCCTGACTTTC

J gene: TRBJ2-1
D gene: .
V gene: TRBV3-1
clone size: .
CDR3 protein: CASSQETGSEQFF
CDR3 DNA: TGTGCCAGCAGCCAAGAGACAGGCAGCGAGCAGTTCTTC

J gene: TRBJ2-5
D gene: .
V gene: TRBV5-1
clone size: .
CDR3 protein: CASSQTGFGETQYF
CDR3 DNA: TGCGCCAGCAGCCAAACCGGATTCGGGGAGACCCAGTACTTC

J gene: TRBJ2-1
D gene: .
V gene: TRBV20-1
clone size: .
CDR3 protein: CSARDGGYSYNEQFF
CDR3 DNA: TGCAGTGCTCGGGACGGAGGATACTCCTACAATGAGCAGTTCTTC

J gene: TRBJ1-5
D gene: .
V gene: TRBV4-1
clone size: .
CDR3 protein: CASSQPPGLTESNQPQHF
CDR3 DNA: TGCGCCAGCAGCCAACCTCCGGGACTGACGGAGAGCAATCAGCCCCAGCATTTT

J gene: TRBJ2-3
D gene: TRBD1
V gene: TRBV3-1
clone size: once
CDR3 protein: CASSPSTGVADTQYF
CDR3 DNA: TGTGCCAGCAGCCCGAGCACAGGGGTGGCAGATACGCAGTATTTT

J gene: TRBJ1-5
D gene: .
V gene: TRBV18
clone size: .
CDR3 protein: CASSPPSWQSNQPQHF
CDR3 DNA: TGTGCCAGCTCACCACCAAGTTGGCAGAGCAATCAGCCCCAGCATTTT

J gene: TRBJ2-1
D gene: .
V gene: TRBV5-1
clone size: few
CDR3 protein: CASSLGAVHNEQFF
CDR3 DNA: TGCGCCAGCAGCTTGGGGGCAGTTCACAATGAGCAGTTCTTC

J gene: TRBJ1-2
D gene: .
V gene: TRBV15
clone size: few
CDR3 protein: CATSRGGTYGYTF
CDR3 DNA: TGTGCCACCAGCAGAGGGGGGACCTATGGCTACACCTTC

J gene: TRBJ1-1
D gene: .
V gene: TRBV5-1
clone size: .
CDR3 protein: CASTGMGDTEAFF
CDR3 DNA: TGCGCCAGCACAGGGATGGGGGACACTGAAGCTTTCTTT

J gene: TRBJ2-3
D gene: .
V gene: TRBV4-2
clone size: .
CDR3 protein: CASSPNLQGGADTQYF
CDR3 DNA: TGTGCCAGCAGCCCAAACCTCCAGGGCGGGGCAGATACGCAGTATTTT

J gene: TRBJ2-7
D gene: .
V gene: TRBV28
clone size: .
CDR3 protein: CASSLTGQPYEQYF
CDR3 DNA: TGTGCCAGCAGTTTAACAGGGCAGCCCTACGAGCAGTACTTC

J gene: TRBJ2-5
D gene: TRBD1
V gene: TRBV6-5
clone size: .
CDR3 protein: CASSSRQGADQETQYF
CDR3 DNA: TGTGCCAGCAGTTCAAGACAGGGAGCCGACCAAGAGACCCAGTACTTC

J gene: TRBJ2-3
D gene: TRBD2
V gene: TRBV10-3
clone size: few
CDR3 protein: CAISDPASAGGPDTQYF
CDR3 DNA: TGTGCCATCAGTGACCCCGCTTCAGCGGGGGGGCCAGATACGCAGTATTTT

J gene: TRBJ2-5
D gene: TRBD2
V gene: TRBV29-1
clone size: .
CDR3 protein: CSGWPTSGDFDEQYF
CDR3 DNA: TGCAGCGGTTGGCCGACTAGCGGGGATTTCGATGAGCAGTACTTC

J gene: TRBJ1-6
D gene: TRBD1
V gene: TRBV30
clone size: .
CDR3 protein: CAWSARRTGANSPPHF
CDR3 DNA: TGTGCCTGGAGTGCAAGAAGGACAGGGGCCAATTCACCCCCCCACTTT

J gene: TRBJ2-5
D gene: .
V gene: TRBV5-1
clone size: few
CDR3 protein: CASSLGDPRETQYF
CDR3 DNA: TGCGCCAGCAGCTTGGGGGATCCTCGGGAGACCCAGTACTTC

J gene: TRBJ1-6
D gene: .
V gene: TRBV20-1
clone size: .
CDR3 protein: CSAEVRDYTQLDHF
CDR3 DNA: TGCAGTGCGGAGGTCCGGGACTATACCCAGCTGGACCACTTT

J gene: TRBJ2-6
D gene: TRBD1
V gene: TRBV6-1
clone size: .
CDR3 protein: CASGLMDRVDLTF
CDR3 DNA: TGTGCCAGCGGACTCATGGACAGGGTTGACTTGACTTTC

J gene: TRBJ2-7
D gene: TRBD1
V gene: TRBV5-6
clone size: few
CDR3 protein: CASRGTGINYEQYF
CDR3 DNA: TGTGCCAGCAGGGGGACAGGGATAAACTACGAGCAGTACTTC

J gene: TRBJ2-3
D gene: TRBD1
V gene: TRBV29-1
clone size: .
CDR3 protein: CSVVTGGPTDTQYF
CDR3 DNA: TGCAGCGTTGTAACAGGGGGCCCCACAGATACGCAGTATTTT

J gene: TRBJ1-5
D gene: .
V gene: TRBV27
clone size: .
CDR3 protein: CASRRQEYQPQHF
CDR3 DNA: TGTGCCAGCAGGAGGCAGGAATATCAGCCCCAGCATTTT

J gene: TRBJ2-1
D gene: TRBD2
V gene: TRBV29-1
clone size: .
CDR3 protein: CSVESRGDNEQFF
CDR3 DNA: TGCAGCGTTGAATCGCGGGGGGACAATGAGCAGTTCTTC

J gene: TRBJ2-1
D gene: TRBD1
V gene: TRBV19
clone size: few
CDR3 protein: CASSSGQGRLNEQFF
CDR3 DNA: TGTGCCAGTAGTTCTGGACAGGGGCGCTTAAATGAGCAGTTCTTC

J gene: TRBJ2-7
D gene: .
V gene: TRBV7-2
clone size: .
CDR3 protein: CASSPGATHYEQYF
CDR3 DNA: TGTGCCAGCAGCCCAGGGGCCACCCACTACGAGCAGTACTTC

J gene: TRBJ2-5
D gene: TRBD2
V gene: TRBV28
clone size: .
CDR3 protein: CASSRRTSGVQETQYF
CDR3 DNA: TGTGCCAGCAGTCGACGGACTAGCGGGGTTCAAGAGACCCAGTACTTC

J gene: TRBJ2-3
D gene: TRBD2
V gene: TRBV4-2
clone size: .
CDR3 protein: CASSQAGTSGAPSTDTQYF
CDR3 DNA: TGTGCCAGCAGCCAAGCCGGGACTAGCGGGGCACCTAGCACAGATACGCAGTATTTT

J gene: TRBJ1-1
D gene: .
V gene: TRBV20-1
clone size: .
CDR3 protein: CSARTARGGNTEAFF
CDR3 DNA: TGCAGTGCTAGAACCGCCAGGGGTGGGAACACTGAAGCTTTCTTT

J gene: TRBJ1-2
D gene: .
V gene: TRBV7-9
clone size: .
CDR3 protein: CASSPVEVSQGYTF
CDR3 DNA: TGTGCCAGCAGCCCTGTCGAGGTCTCTCAAGGCTACACCTTC

J gene: TRBJ2-7
D gene: TRBD1
V gene: TRBV29-1
clone size: .
CDR3 protein: CSVERDDRAYEQYF
CDR3 DNA: TGCAGCGTTGAAAGGGACGACAGGGCCTACGAGCAGTACTTC

J gene: TRBJ1-2
D gene: .
V gene: TRBV7-2
clone size: few
CDR3 protein: CASSKADYGYTF
CDR3 DNA: TGTGCCAGCAGCAAAGCGGACTATGGCTACACCTTC

J gene: TRBJ2-1
D gene: .
V gene: TRBV5-1
clone size: once
CDR3 protein: CASRSAGDYNEQFF
CDR3 DNA: TGCGCCAGCAGGTCAGCCGGGGACTACAATGAGCAGTTCTTC

J gene: TRBJ1-6
D gene: TRBD1
V gene: TRBV2
clone size: .
CDR3 protein: CASRDGQVMDSPLHF
CDR3 DNA: TGTGCCAGCAGGGACGGACAGGTGATGGATTCACCCCTCCACTTT